This is a list of T cell receptor beta chains from one sample in a study of shared clonotypes between healthy human individuals. Repertoires were generated with immunoSEQ multiplex PCR, while TCRdb's copy carries only in-frame clones and drops some. The sample has about half a million clones, roughly 80% seen once; the top ten hold about an eighth. Sequencing was done on a sample of PBMCs. The source is a woman aged 40-49 years in good health. Some clones in this sample may be carry-over from other donors' samples. Each CDR3 is given with its conserved first and last residue. Each record gives: clone size, D gene, CDR3 length, J gene, V gene, CDR3 protein, CDR3 DNA. A D gene is named only where the DNA matches it firmly. Size values are once, few and many counts, or a class for expanded clones, and some rows have none.

few,TRBD1,14,TRBJ1-2,TRBV28,CASSLGQGAGGYTF,TGTGCCAGCAGTTTAGGGCAGGGGGCGGGTGGCTACACCTTC
few,TRBD1,14,TRBJ2-7,TRBV5-1,CASSFYRGDVEQYF,TGCGCCAGCAGCTTTTACAGGGGGGATGTTGAGCAGTACTTC
-,TRBD2,15,TRBJ2-7,TRBV5-1,CASSLSSGGPHEQYF,TGCGCCAGCAGCTTGTCGTCGGGAGGGCCCCACGAGCAGTACTTC
-,TRBD2,14,TRBJ2-5,TRBV2,CASRISGRTETQYF,TGTGCCAGCAGGATTAGCGGGAGGACCGAGACCCAGTACTTC
-,-,14,TRBJ2-6,TRBV2,CASSPGAGANVLTF,TGTGCCAGCAGTCCAGGGGCTGGGGCCAACGTCCTGACTTTC
-,TRBD1,14,TRBJ2-1,TRBV29-1,CSVEDAQGWDEQFF,TGCAGCGTTGAAGACGCACAGGGGTGGGATGAGCAGTTCTTC
-,TRBD2,15,TRBJ2-7,TRBV6-1,CASRPPSGRSHEQYF,TGTGCCAGCAGACCCCCAAGCGGGAGATCGCACGAGCAGTACTTC
-,-,13,TRBJ2-1,TRBV30,CAWSRQRGTEQFF,TGTGCCTGGAGTAGGCAGAGGGGCACTGAGCAGTTCTTC
-,-,14,TRBJ1-4,TRBV28,CASSFPGGLEKLFF,TGTGCCAGCAGTTTCCCTGGGGGCCTTGAAAAACTGTTTTTT
-,TRBD1,14,TRBJ1-1,TRBV5-1,CASGNRQGDTEAFF,TGCGCCAGCGGAAACCGACAGGGCGACACTGAAGCTTTCTTT
-,-,15,TRBJ1-1,TRBV6-5,CASSANLQGYTEAFF,TGTGCCAGCAGTGCGAACCTCCAGGGGTACACTGAAGCTTTCTTT
-,-,14,TRBJ2-1,TRBV21-1,CASSKARVDNEQFF,TGTGCCAGCAGCAAAGCGCGGGTCGACAATGAGCAGTTCTTC
-,-,13,TRBJ2-5,TRBV5-1,CASSRAGEETQYF,TGCGCCAGCAGCCGGGCAGGGGAAGAGACCCAGTACTTC
many,-,11,TRBJ1-2,TRBV20-1,CSARKDYGYTF,TGCAGTGCCCGGAAGGACTATGGCTACACCTTC
-,TRBD2,14,TRBJ2-7,TRBV9,CASSATGRDYEQYF,TGTGCCAGCAGCGCCACTGGGAGGGATTACGAGCAGTACTTC
-,-,11,TRBJ2-7,TRBV30,CAWSPGSEQYF,TGTGCCTGGAGCCCAGGCTCCGAGCAGTACTTC
-,-,11,TRBJ2-7,TRBV30,CAWSGRGEQYF,TGTGCCTGGAGTGGCCGGGGCGAGCAGTACTTC
-,TRBD1,15,TRBJ2-7,TRBV25-1,CASTEGGQGADEQYF,TGTGCCAGCACCGAGGGAGGACAGGGGGCCGACGAGCAGTACTTC
-,-,13,TRBJ1-1,TRBV19,CASSYGRDTEAFF,TGTGCCAGTAGTTATGGCAGGGACACTGAAGCTTTCTTT
-,TRBD2,17,TRBJ2-1,TRBV25-1,CASSPLWVAGGFDEQFF,TGTGCCAGCAGCCCTCTCTGGGTAGCGGGAGGTTTCGATGAGCAGTTCTTC
-,TRBD2,15,TRBJ2-7,TRBV5-4,CASSPGGQVKYEQYF,TGTGCCAGCAGCCCGGGAGGTCAGGTTAAGTACGAGCAGTACTTC
-,TRBD2,15,TRBJ2-5,TRBV10-3,CAISPTSGGGETQYF,TGTGCCATCAGTCCCACTAGCGGTGGGGGGGAGACCCAGTACTTC
once,-,15,TRBJ2-1,TRBV2,CASRYRVRTYNEQFF,TGTGCCAGCAGGTACAGGGTTAGGACCTACAATGAGCAGTTCTTC
-,TRBD2,18,TRBJ2-3,TRBV28,CASSPHLAGGRSTDTQYF,TGTGCCAGCAGTCCTCATTTAGCGGGGGGGCGGAGCACAGATACGCAGTATTTT
-,-,15,TRBJ1-4,TRBV19,CASSIQGLANEKLFF,TGTGCCAGTAGTATCCAGGGGTTAGCTAATGAAAAACTGTTTTTT
-,TRBD2,17,TRBJ2-2,TRBV7-2,CASSSPPGRRYTGELFF,TGTGCCAGCAGCTCGCCACCCGGGAGGAGGTACACCGGGGAGCTGTTTTTT
many,-,14,TRBJ2-1,TRBV11-2,CASSLMDSYNEQFF,TGTGCCAGCAGCCTCATGGACAGCTACAATGAGCAGTTCTTC
many,TRBD2,15,TRBJ2-3,TRBV19,CASSIVTSGSDTQYF,TGTGCCAGTAGTATAGTGACTAGCGGGTCAGATACGCAGTATTTT
-,-,13,TRBJ1-1,TRBV11-3,CASSLTQNTEAFF,TGTGCCAGCAGCTTGACTCAAAACACTGAAGCTTTCTTT
-,-,15,TRBJ1-5,TRBV4-2,CASSPIGGRNQPQHF,TGTGCCAGCAGCCCCATAGGGGGACGCAATCAGCCCCAGCATTTT
-,TRBD1,16,TRBJ2-7,TRBV7-8,CASSLEEDRGRYEQYF,TGTGCCAGCAGCTTAGAGGAAGACAGGGGGAGGTACGAGCAGTACTTC
-,-,14,TRBJ1-5,TRBV27,CASKNRNSNQPQHF,TGTGCCAGCAAGAATAGGAATAGCAATCAGCCCCAGCATTTT
-,TRBD2,14,TRBJ2-7,TRBV5-1,CASSSGTSTYEQYF,TGCGCCAGCAGCTCCGGGACTAGTACCTACGAGCAGTACTTC
-,TRBD1,13,TRBJ1-5,TRBV6-4,CASSEQGGQPQHF,TGTGCCAGCAGTGAGCAGGGGGGTCAGCCCCAGCATTTT
once,-,13,TRBJ2-5,TRBV7-9,CASSLLRQETQYF,TGTGCCAGCAGCTTACTCCGACAGGAGACCCAGTACTTC
-,-,13,TRBJ1-1,TRBV19,CASSFGGHTEAFF,TGTGCCAGTAGTTTCGGGGGGCACACTGAAGCTTTCTTT
-,TRBD2,15,TRBJ2-1,TRBV19,CASSIPTSAPNEQFF,TGTGCCAGTAGTATACCGACTAGCGCCCCCAATGAGCAGTTCTTC
-,TRBD2,16,TRBJ2-7,TRBV14,CASSPLAGGPAYEQYF,TGTGCCAGCAGCCCCTTAGCGGGAGGGCCCGCCTACGAGCAGTACTTC
many,TRBD1,17,TRBJ1-5,TRBV28,CASRSTGDRVSVQPQHF,TGTGCCAGCAGGAGTACCGGGGACAGGGTCTCCGTTCAGCCCCAGCATTTT
-,-,13,TRBJ2-7,TRBV19,CASSTPQGYEQYF,TGTGCCAGTAGTACCCCCCAGGGTTACGAGCAGTACTTC
few,TRBD2,16,TRBJ2-1,TRBV4-3,CASSSSGRAGYNEQFF,TGCGCCAGCAGTTCTAGCGGGAGGGCCGGCTACAATGAGCAGTTCTTC
-,-,15,TRBJ2-7,TRBV4-2,CASSPYNTASNEQYF,TGTGCCAGCAGCCCCTACAACACGGCTTCCAACGAGCAGTACTTC